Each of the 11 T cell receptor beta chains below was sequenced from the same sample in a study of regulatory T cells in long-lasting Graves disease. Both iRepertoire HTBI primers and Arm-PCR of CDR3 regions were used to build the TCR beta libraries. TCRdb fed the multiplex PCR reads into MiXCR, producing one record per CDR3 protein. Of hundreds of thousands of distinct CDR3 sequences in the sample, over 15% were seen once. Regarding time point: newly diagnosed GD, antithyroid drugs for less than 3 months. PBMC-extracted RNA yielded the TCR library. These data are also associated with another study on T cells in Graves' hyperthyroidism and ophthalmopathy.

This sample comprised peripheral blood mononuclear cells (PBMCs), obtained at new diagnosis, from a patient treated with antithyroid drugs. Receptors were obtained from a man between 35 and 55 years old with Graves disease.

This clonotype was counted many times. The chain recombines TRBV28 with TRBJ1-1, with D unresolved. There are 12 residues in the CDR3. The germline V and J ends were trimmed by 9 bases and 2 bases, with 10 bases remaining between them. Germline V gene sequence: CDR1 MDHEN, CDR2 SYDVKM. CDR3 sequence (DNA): TGTGCCAGTAGATGGGGTAACACTGAAGCTTTCTTT. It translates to CASRWGNTEAFF.

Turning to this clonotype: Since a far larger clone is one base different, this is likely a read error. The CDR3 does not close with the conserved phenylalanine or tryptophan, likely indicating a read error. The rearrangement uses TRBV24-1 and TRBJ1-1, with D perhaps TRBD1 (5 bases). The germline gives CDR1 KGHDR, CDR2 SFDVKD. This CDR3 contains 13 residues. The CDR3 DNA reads TGTGCCAGCAGTGAATCAGGGCCCCCTGGAGCTTTCTAT. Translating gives CASSESGPPGAFY.

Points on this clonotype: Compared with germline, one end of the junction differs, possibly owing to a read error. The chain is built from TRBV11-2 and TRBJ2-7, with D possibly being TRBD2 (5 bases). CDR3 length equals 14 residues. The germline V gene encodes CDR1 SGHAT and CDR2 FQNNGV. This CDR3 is CASSLWSSSGEQYF. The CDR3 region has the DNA TGCGCCAGCAGCCTCTGGTCTAGCTCGGGCGAGCAGTACTTC.

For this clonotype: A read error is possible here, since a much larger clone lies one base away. The CDR3 bases are TGTGTCAGCACCAACCCTAGACAGGTCTCTGGAAACACCATATATTTT. This codes for CVSTNPRQVSGNTIYF. The chain combines TRBV12-3 or TRBV12-4 with TRBJ1-3; D is perhaps TRBD1 (6 bases). The CDR3 spans 16 residues.

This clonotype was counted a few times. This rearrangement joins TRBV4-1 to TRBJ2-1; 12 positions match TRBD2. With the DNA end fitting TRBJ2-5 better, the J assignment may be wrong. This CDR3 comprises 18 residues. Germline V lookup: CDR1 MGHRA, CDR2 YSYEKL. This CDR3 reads CASSQPLAGGPGQETQYF. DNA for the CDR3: TGCGCCAGCAGCCAACCTCTAGCGGGGGGGCCGGGGCAAGAGACCCAGTACTTC.

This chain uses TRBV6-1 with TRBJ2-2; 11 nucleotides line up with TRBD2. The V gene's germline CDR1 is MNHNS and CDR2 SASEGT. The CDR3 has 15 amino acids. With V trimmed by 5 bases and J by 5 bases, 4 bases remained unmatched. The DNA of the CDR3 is TGTGCCAGCAGTATAGCGGGGGGGAGAACCGGGGAGCTGTTTTTT. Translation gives CASSIAGGRTGELFF.

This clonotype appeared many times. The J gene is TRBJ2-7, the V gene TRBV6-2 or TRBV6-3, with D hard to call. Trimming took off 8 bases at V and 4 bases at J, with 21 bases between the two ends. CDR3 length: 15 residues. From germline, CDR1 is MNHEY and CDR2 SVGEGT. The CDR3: CASSVGQSRLYEQYF. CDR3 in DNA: TGTGCCAGCTCAGTGGGCCAGTCCCGCCTTTACGAGCAGTACTTC.

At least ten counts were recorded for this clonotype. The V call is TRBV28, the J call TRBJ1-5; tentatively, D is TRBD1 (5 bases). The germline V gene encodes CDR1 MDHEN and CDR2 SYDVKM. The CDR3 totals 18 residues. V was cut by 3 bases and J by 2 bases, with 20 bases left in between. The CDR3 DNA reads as TGTGCCAGCAGTTTCGTACGATGGGGGAAGTCCGGCAATCAGCCCCAGCATTTT. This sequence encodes CASSFVRWGKSGNQPQHF.

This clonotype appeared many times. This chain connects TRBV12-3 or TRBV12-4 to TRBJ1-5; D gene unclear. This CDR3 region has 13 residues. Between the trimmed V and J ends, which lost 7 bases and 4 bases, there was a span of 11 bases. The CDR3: CASTLQINQPQHF. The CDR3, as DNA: TGTGCCAGCACCTTACAGATAAATCAGCCCCAGCATTTT.

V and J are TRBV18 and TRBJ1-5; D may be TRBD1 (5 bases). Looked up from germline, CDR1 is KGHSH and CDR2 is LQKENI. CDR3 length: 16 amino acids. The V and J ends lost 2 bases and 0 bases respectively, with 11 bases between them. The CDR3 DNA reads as TGTGCCAGCTCACCATCGGGACCCAATAGCAATCAGCCCCAGCATTTT. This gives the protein CASSPSGPNSNQPQHF. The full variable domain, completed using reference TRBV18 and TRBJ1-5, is NAGVMQNPRHLVRRRGQEARLRCSPMKGHSHVYWYRQLPEEGLKFMVYLQKENIIDESGMPKERFSAEFPKEGPSILRIQQVVRGDSAAYFCASSPSGPNSNQPQHFGDGTRLSIL.

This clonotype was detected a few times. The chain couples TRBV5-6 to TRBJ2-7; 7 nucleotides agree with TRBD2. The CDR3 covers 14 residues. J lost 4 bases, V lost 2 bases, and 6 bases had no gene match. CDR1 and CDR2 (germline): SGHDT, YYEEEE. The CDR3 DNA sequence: TGTGCCAGCAGCTTTGGGCGGGGGTTATACGAGCAGTACTTC. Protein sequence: CASSFGRGLYEQYF.